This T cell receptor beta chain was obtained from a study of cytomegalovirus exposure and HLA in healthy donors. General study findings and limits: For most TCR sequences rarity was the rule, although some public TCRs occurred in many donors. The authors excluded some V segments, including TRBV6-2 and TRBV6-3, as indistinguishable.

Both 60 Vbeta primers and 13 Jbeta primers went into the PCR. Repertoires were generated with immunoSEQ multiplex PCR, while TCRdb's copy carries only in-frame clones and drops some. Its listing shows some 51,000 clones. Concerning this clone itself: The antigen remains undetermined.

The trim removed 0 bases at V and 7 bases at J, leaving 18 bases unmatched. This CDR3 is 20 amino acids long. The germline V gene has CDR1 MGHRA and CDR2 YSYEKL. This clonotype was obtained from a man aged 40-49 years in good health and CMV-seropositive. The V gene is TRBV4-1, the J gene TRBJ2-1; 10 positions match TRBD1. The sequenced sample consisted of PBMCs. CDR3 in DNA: TGCGCCAGCAGCCAAGATTCTAGTCGGTATGGGACAGGGGTCCGGAATGAGCAGTTCTTC. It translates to CASSQDSSRYGTGVRNEQFF.